This T cell receptor beta chain was profiled in a study of T-cell memory formation after mild COVID-19. This clonotype was observed a handful of times. The germline gives CDR1 ENHRY, CDR2 SYGVKD. V lost 6 bases and J lost 1, with 12 bases in between. The CDR3 runs 14 residues. One entry per CDR3 protein, called by TCRdb with MiXCR from the 5' RACE reads. Of about 350,000 distinct CDR3 sequences in the sample, about 13% were seen once. The material sequenced was PBMCs or a T cell subset sorted from them (not recorded which). The TCR comes from a man between 18 and 29 years old who had mild COVID-19 (a few samples of this study predate the infection). Cell type and time point are not known. The chain is built from TRBV10-3 and TRBJ1-1, with D possibly matching TRBD1 (6 bases). In DNA, the CDR3 is TGTGCCATCAGAAGGGACACGAAGAACACTGAAGCTTTCTTT. Its translation is CAIRRDTKNTEAFF.